This TCR beta chain was found in a study of T cells in localized non-small cell lung cancer. The table came from immunoSEQ multiplex PCR; TCRdb's copy has only in-frame clones and leaves some out. Here the sample spans approximately 47,000 clones, 85% to 90% being singletons. The V gene lost 0 bases and the J gene lost 8 bases, with 10 bases spanning the gap. In germline, CDR1 is MNHEY, CDR2 SVGAGI. The CDR3 extends over 13 amino acids. This sequence originates from a man aged 35 to 69 with stage II lung adenocarcinoma. Sequencing was performed on PBMCs, taken before any cancer treatment. V is TRBV6-5 and J is TRBJ1-2; D not resolved. In DNA, the CDR3 is TGTGCCAGCAGTTACTCGGGCTCTGGGGGCTACACCTTC. Encoded protein: CASSYSGSGGYTF.